Presented here are 9 T cell receptor beta chains from one specimen sequenced in a study of T cells in women clearing cervical HPV infection. Assay used: immunoSEQ multiplex PCR; TCRdb lists only in-frame clones, some missing. The repertoire table contains about 25,000 clones. Sequencing input: blood buffy coat. The receptors were sampled from a woman between 18 and 70 years old with a cervical HPV16 infection that either progressed to CIN3+ or cleared (not recorded which).

For this clone: The CDR3 is cut off 3 residues early in the read; its end comes from the germline J gene. V is TRBV5-5 and J is TRBJ2-7; the match to TRBD1 covers 8 bases. This CDR3 spans 14 amino acids. In germline, CDR1 is SGHKS, CDR2 YYEKEE (reference sequence). V was clipped by 2 bases and J by 3 bases; unmatched bases: 4. The CDR3: CASSFRDRGYEQYF. CDR3 DNA, as far as it was read: TGTGCCAGCAGCTTCCGAGACAGGGGCTACGAG.

Notes on this clone: The CDR3 goes on 3 residues after the read ends, and that part is filled in from the germline J gene. The V gene is TRBV7-9, the J gene TRBJ2-1; 7 bases align to TRBD1. The CDR3 consists of 14 residues. V trimming: 7 bases; J trimming: 5 bases; junction bases outside the gene matches: 8. CDR1 and CDR2 (germline): SEHNR, FQNEAQ (reference sequence). CDR3 bases read: TGTGCCAGCACCACCCCAGGGGGTAACAATGAG. This gives the protein CASTTPGGNNE. The whole CDR3 reads CASTTPGGNNEQFF.

About this clone: The read halts 3 residues ahead of the CDR3 end, with the missing end drawn from the germline J gene. The V call is TRBV30, the J call TRBJ1-4, with D maybe TRBD1 (6 bases). Trimming pared 1 base from V and 6 bases from J, leaving 12 bases between. This CDR3 comprises 14 residues. The germline V gene encodes CDR1 GTSNPN and CDR2 SVGIG (reference sequence). CDR3 protein: CAWSADSRDEKLFF. The CDR3 bases that were read are TGTGCCTGGAGTGCGGACAGTCGGGATGAAAAA.

In regard to this clone: The sequenced fragment ends 3 residues before the CDR3 boundary, so the rest is inferred from the germline J gene. V is TRBV19 and J is TRBJ2-2; TRBD2 is a possible D gene (7 bases). The germline gives CDR1 LNHDA, CDR2 SQIVND (reference sequence). This CDR3 is 17 amino acids long. CDR3 DNA, as far as it was read: TGTGCCAGTACCCTAGGGGGGGCACAACCCAAAGATTCACCG. This sequence encodes CASTLGGAQPKDSP. From start to end, the CDR3 is CASTLGGAQPKDSPLFF.

On this clone itself: The CDR3 extends 3 residues past the end of the read, so its final part is completed from the germline J gene. The chain joins TRBV5-1 to TRBJ2-3; TRBD1 agrees at 7 bases. V lost 3 bases, J lost 3 bases, and 4 bases stayed unmatched. The CDR3 covers 14 residues. Germline V gene sequence: CDR1 SGHRS, CDR2 YFSETQ. The CDR3 spells CASSYVQGTDTQYF. CDR3 DNA (partial): TGCGCCAGCAGCTACGTACAGGGGACAGATACG.

Worth noting for this clone: Read coverage stops 3 residues before the CDR3 terminus; the germline J gene supplies the remainder. V and J are TRBV11-2 and TRBJ1-2; a possible D gene is TRBD1 (5 bases). The germline V gene encodes CDR1 SGHAT and CDR2 FQNNGV. CDR3 length: 15 residues. CDR3 in amino acids: CASSLGTGRRSDYTF. Partial CDR3 DNA: TGTGCCAGCAGCTTAGGTACAGGAAGAAGATCTGAC.

As regards this clone: The read ends 3 residues before the CDR3 terminus; that terminus is restored from the germline J gene. This chain joins TRBV5-1 and TRBJ2-5; 9 bases fit TRBD1. Looked up from germline, CDR1 is SGHRS and CDR2 is YFSETQ. The CDR3 has 15 residues. After removal of 3 bases from V and 1 base from J, the junction contained 4 bases not matched to a gene. CDR3 protein: CASSSTGGFQETQYF. The CDR3 DNA, read in part, is TGCGCCAGCAGCTCGACAGGGGGGTTCCAAGAGACC.

In the case of this clone: The read halts 3 residues ahead of the CDR3 end, with the missing end drawn from the germline J gene. The gene calls are TRBV12-3 or TRBV12-4 and TRBJ2-1; no firm D call. CDR3 size: 14 residues. V was clipped by 3 bases and J by 3 bases, with 9 bases between them. CDR3 loop: CASSFLASYNEQFF. CDR3 bases read: TGTGCCAGCAGTTTTTTGGCCAGCTACAATGAG.

Remarks on this clone: The read halts 3 residues ahead of the CDR3 end, with the missing end drawn from the germline J gene. The rearrangement links TRBV7-9 to TRBJ1-2; no firm D call. Germline values: CDR1 SEHNR, CDR2 FQNEAQ (reference sequence). The CDR3 sequence is 11 residues long. Here the CDR3 reads CASSLFRGYTF. CDR3 DNA, as far as it was read: TGTGCCAGCAGCTTATTCAGGGGC.